The next 11 T cell receptor beta chains were all read from a single sample in a study of cytomegalovirus exposure and HLA in healthy donors. Vbeta (60) and Jbeta (13) primers were used in the PCR. The method was immunoSEQ multiplex PCR; TCRdb's version includes in-frame clones alone and lacks a portion of them. The sample yields 110,000 to 150,000 clones, approximately 9% seen once. Sequenced: PBMCs. The source is a male donor in good health and CMV-seronegative.

This clone has just a few counts. J is TRBJ2-1 and V is TRBV7-9, with D possibly TRBD2 on 7 matching bases. This CDR3 comprises 14 residues. The germline CDR1 and CDR2 sequences are SEHNR and FQNEAQ (reference sequence). Trimming took off 8 bases at V and 0 bases at J, with 11 bases between the two ends. CDR3 region: CASGGAVSYNEQFF. CDR3 sequence (DNA): TGTGCCAGCGGGGGGGCAGTCTCCTACAATGAGCAGTTCTTC.

In its sample, this clone was seen a few times. J is TRBJ2-7 and V is TRBV6-1, with D possibly TRBD2 on 5 matching bases. Germline V gene sequence: CDR1 MNHNS, CDR2 SASEGT. The CDR3 contains 14 residues. Trimming removed 11 bases from V and 3 bases from J, with 20 bases in between. The CDR3 DNA reads as TGTGCCTCCTCCAGCGGCAGCAGGAGCTACGAGCAGTACTTC. Its protein product is CASSSGSRSYEQYF.

This clone was seen more than once but under ten times. V gene TRBV27 combines with J gene TRBJ2-7; the match to TRBD1 covers 11 bases. The CDR3 loop spans 15 amino acids. From germline, CDR1 is MNHEY and CDR2 SMNVEV (reference sequence). V trimming: 4 bases; J trimming: 5 bases; junction bases outside the gene matches: 7. CDR3 in amino acids: CASSSWDRGFNEQYF. In nucleotides, the CDR3 is TGTGCCAGCAGTTCATGGGACAGGGGGTTTAACGAGCAGTACTTC.

The gene calls are TRBV30 and TRBJ1-6; D is perhaps TRBD1 (5 bases). Germline assignment: CDR1 GTSNPN and CDR2 SVGIG (reference sequence). Trimming removed 1 base at V and 10 bases at J, with 14 bases between. The CDR3 spans 14 residues. The CDR3 nucleotides read TGTGCCTGGAGTGACGTGGGCGCAGGGTCACCCCTCCACTTT. Translated, it gives CAWSDVGAGSPLHF.

This clone has a handful of counts. The chain carries TRBV6-4 and TRBJ2-2, with TRBD1 matching 8 bases. The V segment lost 8 bases and the J segment 5 bases; nucleotides outside the gene matches: 13. The CDR3 has 16 amino acids. Germline-derived CDR1 and CDR2 are MRHNA and SNTAGT. The CDR3 DNA sequence: TGTGCCAGCCATCCGCAGGGGGCGGTGATTACCGGGGAGCTGTTTTTT. Translation: CASHPQGAVITGELFF.

This clone has just a few counts. The CDR3 region has the DNA TGTGCCAGCAGCCAAAACCATGAGTACACTGAAGCTTTCTTT. The encoded protein is CASSQNHEYTEAFF. This chain connects TRBV7-3 to TRBJ1-1; D is ambiguous. Trimming removed 5 bases from V and 3 bases from J, with 13 bases in between. The CDR3 extends over 14 amino acids. CDR1 and CDR2 from the germline V gene are SGHTA and FQGTGA.

The V call is TRBV6-5, the J call TRBJ2-2; TRBD1 agrees at 11 bases. The germline V gene encodes CDR1 MNHEY and CDR2 SVGAGI. This CDR3 comprises 14 residues. As DNA, the CDR3 is TGTGCTACAGCGGGACAGGGGGTCACCGGGGAGCTGTTTTTT. It yields the protein CATAGQGVTGELFF.

The chain links TRBV30 to TRBJ1-4, with TRBD1 identical over 7 bases. In germline, CDR1 is GTSNPN, CDR2 SVGIG (reference sequence). J lost 8 bases, V lost 4 bases, and 16 bases had no gene match. The CDR3 runs 16 residues. The CDR3 sequence: CAWTFSGGQPLEKLFF. The DNA for the CDR3 is TGTGCCTGGACCTTCTCCGGGGGACAGCCGCTGGAAAAACTGTTTTTT.

The rearrangement links TRBV11-2 to TRBJ2-7; D perhaps matches TRBD1 (6 bases). V lost 1 base to trimming and J lost 3 bases, with 10 bases between them. Germline V lookup: CDR1 SGHAT, CDR2 FQNNGV. The CDR3 length is 14 residues. The CDR3 here is CASSLGPQGYEQYF. The CDR3 DNA reads as TGTGCCAGCAGCTTAGGCCCACAGGGCTACGAGCAGTACTTC.

In DNA form, the CDR3 reads TGTGCCAGCAGTGAGATGGGACAGAGGTGGGAGCAGTACTTC. As protein: CASSEMGQRWEQYF. The chain links TRBV2 to TRBJ2-7; 7 nucleotides line up with TRBD1. The CDR3 has 14 residues. V lost 3 bases to trimming and J lost 7 bases; unmatched junction nucleotides: 9. Germline loops: CDR1 SNHLY, CDR2 FYNNEI.

This clone has just a few counts. The chain carries TRBV6-1 and TRBJ2-1, with 9 bases that match TRBD1. The germline gives CDR1 MNHNS, CDR2 SASEGT. Trimming removed 2 bases from V and 4 bases from J; junction bases left unmatched: 9. The CDR3 is 17 amino acids. The CDR3, as DNA: TGTGCCAGCAGTGAACCTTGGAGGACAGGGGTATACAATGAGCAGTTCTTC. As protein: CASSEPWRTGVYNEQFF.